The TCR beta chain under discussion was sequenced for a study of CXCR3-negative and CXCR3-positive naive CD8 T cells. Findings and caveats of the study: Naive CXCR3-positive and CXCR3-negative cells shared TRBV-TRBJ usage; memory cells diverged. Comparably high diversity marked both naive subsets, whereas memory CD8+ cells had much lower diversity. CD5 surface expression was similar among naive subsets, and TCR strength was estimated by inference from TRB CDR3 properties. Comparison of naive cells showed more hydrophobic TRB CDR3s in CXCR3-positive than in CXCR3-negative naive cells.

The CDR3 runs to 13 residues. In preparing the TRB cDNA libraries, 5' RACE with UMI labels was used. TCRdb reprocessed the 5' RACE reads and stores each CDR3 protein as one record, lacking DNA. In all, the sample yields fewer than 90,000 distinct CDR3 sequences. With around 290,000 cells each, the CD8+ T cell subsets were individually sorted in triplicate. Of note for this clonotype: As yet, its antigen is unknown.

The clonotype was recovered from a human donor in good health. Some clones in this sample may be carry-over from other donors' samples. V usage is TRBV6-7 and J usage is TRBJ1-5; the TCRdb call, TRBD1, lacks DNA for checking. TRBV6-7 is an ORF, with its function uncertain. The material sequenced was naive CXCR3+ CD8+ T cells from blood. The subset is: CD45RO-CCR7+CD27+CD95- naive CD8+ T cells expressing CXCR3 (TNR3+). CDR3 loop: CASSHRTGQPQHF.